This T cell receptor beta chain was retrieved from a study of T cell responses to AZD1222 COVID-19 vaccine (dated by TCRdb to the early 2020s). Concerning the study at large: AZD1222 recipients whose second dose came at about 4 weeks and those whose second dose came at about 12 weeks were combined into one group, since spike-specific TCR depth and breadth did not differ between the two schedules. A total of 233 trial participants underwent TCR sequencing, of whom 200 to 220 received two doses of AZD1222 and 26 received two doses of the MenACWY control vaccine. Trial participants were enrolled into age subgroups of 18-55, 56-69 and 70-plus years, which contained approximately 150, 28 and 58 TCR-sequenced participants, respectively. The investigation overall reported the following: Vaccine-associated CD4 TCRs spanned the whole spike protein, with dominant responses in regions 160-218 and 743-854. Reportedly, close to half of the unique spike-specific TCRs recognized epitopes lying outside the regions that are mutated in the B.1.351 and B.1.1.7 variants. Spike-specific TCR breadth and depth rose significantly after two AZD1222 doses compared with day 0 and with MenACWY recipients. Most participants were white British and females outnumbered males, and the authors suggested that clonal diversity may have been underestimated. No day 14 peak-response samples were available, so repertoires were characterized only after the peak T cell response. In the small 56-69-year group, the increase in depth fell short of significance, most likely because of low power. Only five to seven AZD1222 recipients were SARS-CoV-2 seropositive at baseline, limiting conclusions about previously exposed vaccinees.

Notes on this clone: No cognate antigen has been identified for it. Per-base quality was not reported, and no clone a single base away is much larger than it.

V is pared back by 2 bases and J by 6 bases, with 14 bases lying between the germline termini. The CDR3 spans 15 residues, from the cysteine through the phenylalanine. Only CDR3 DNA remains: 45 bases, in frame from the first base. Looking up the germline V gene yields CDR1 SGHTA and CDR2 FQGTGA. This sample's time point label indicates: baseline before first vaccination. Samples from vaccinated people were obtained from the UK trials COV001 and COV002, which included a single-blind randomized controlled phase 2/3 trial of AZD1222 (ChAdOx1 nCoV-19) in healthy adults. Trial participant PBMC samples were collected at day 0 and day 28 after the second dose for TCRbeta chain sequencing. The CDR3 regions of human TCRbeta chains were analyzed by immunosequencing. The authors' analysis ran thus. Repertoire TCRs were matched against a reference library of SARS-CoV-2-specific TCRs generated with the MIRA antigen-specificity platform. Breadth was defined as the fraction of unique TCRs that were SARS-CoV-2-associated, and depth was defined as the fraction of total T cells that were SARS-CoV-2-associated. Using the MIRA data, each spike-specific TCR was assigned both to the spike region to which the TCR was reactive and to a CD4 or CD8 class. Log10-transformed breadth and depth values were compared by one-way ANOVA with Sidak's multiple comparisons tests. TCRdb re-hosts the immuneACCESS table, in-frame sequences only. Its copies lack some clones; in the studies checked, an unresolved V gene accounts for under half of them, and the cause for the rest is not known. V, J and clone size reflect that table, while D and trimming were determined from the DNA. This sample gives roughly 76,000 clones in total; roughly 90% of them show up just once. Less than 3% of the sample goes to the ten largest clones.

Sequencing was performed on peripheral blood, taken on day 0 of AZD1222 vaccination. The clonotype comes from an adult in good health. The rearrangement combines TRBV7-3 with TRBJ2-1; the D gene is perhaps TRBD2, on 6 matching bases. The DNA sequence is as follows: TGTGCCAGCAGCTTAGGGCGGGGCCAGCGCAATGAGCAGTTCTTC. It encodes CASSLGRGQRNEQFF.